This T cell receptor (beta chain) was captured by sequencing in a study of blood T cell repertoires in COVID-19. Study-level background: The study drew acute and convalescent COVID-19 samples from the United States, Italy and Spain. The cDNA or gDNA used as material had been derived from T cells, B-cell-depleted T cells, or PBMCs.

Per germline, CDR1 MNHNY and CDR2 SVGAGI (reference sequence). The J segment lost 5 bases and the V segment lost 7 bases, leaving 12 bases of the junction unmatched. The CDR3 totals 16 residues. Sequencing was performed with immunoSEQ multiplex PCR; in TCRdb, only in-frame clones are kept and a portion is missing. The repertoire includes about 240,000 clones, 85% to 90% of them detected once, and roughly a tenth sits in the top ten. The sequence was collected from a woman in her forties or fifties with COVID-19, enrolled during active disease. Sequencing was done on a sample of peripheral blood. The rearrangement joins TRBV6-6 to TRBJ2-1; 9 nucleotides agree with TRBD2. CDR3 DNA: TGTGCCAGCACCAGGGGCCATAGCGGGGGACACAATGAGCAGTTCTTC. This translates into CASTRGHSGGHNEQFF.